What follows are 12 T cell receptor beta chains derived from one specimen sequenced in a study of blood T cell repertoires in COVID-19. Measured with immunoSEQ multiplex PCR; TCRdb has only the in-frame clones, and not every one. Of about 200,000 clones detected, 86% appear once; the ten largest clones hold about a tenth. Sequencing input: peripheral blood. The receptors shown here come from a woman aged 45-60 years with COVID-19, enrolled during active disease.

The gene calls are TRBV19 and TRBJ1-5, with 9 bases aligning to TRBD1. CDR1 and CDR2 (germline): LNHDA, SQIVND (reference sequence). With V trimmed by 5 bases and J by 4 bases, 6 bases remained unmatched. This CDR3 is built from 15 residues. Here the CDR3 reads CASSATGGGNQPQHF. CDR3 DNA sequence: TGTGCCAGTAGTGCCACAGGGGGCGGGAATCAGCCCCAGCATTTT. Looking up the rest from reference TRBV19 and TRBJ1-5 gives the full variable domain: DGGITQSPKYLFRKEGQNVTLSCEQNLNHDAMYWYRQDPGQGLRLIYYSQIVNDFQKGDIAEGYSVSREKKESFPLTVTSAQKNPTAFYLCASSATGGGNQPQHFGDGTRLSIL.

The CDR3 DNA follows: TGTGCCAGCCTCCGGGACAGGGGGGACAATGAGCAGTTCTTC. Protein sequence: CASLRDRGDNEQFF. V usage is TRBV18 and J usage is TRBJ2-1, with 11 bases aligning to TRBD1. The ends lost 8 bases at V and 5 bases at J; junction bases unmatched: 5. This CDR3 contains 14 residues. Germline V gene lookup returns CDR1 KGHSH and CDR2 LQKENI.

The chain has TRBV12-3 or TRBV12-4 and TRBJ2-7; TRBD2 aligns across 8 bases. V was clipped by 6 bases and J by 2 bases; unmatched bases: 3. The CDR3 covers 13 residues. For the CDR3, the DNA is TGTGCCAGCAGCCCGGGAGGGGCCTACGAGCAGTACTTC. Amino acids: CASSPGGAYEQYF.

The V and J genes are TRBV10-3 and TRBJ1-2; unclear D gene. Trimming took 8 bases from V and 4 from J, leaving 8 bases between them. CDR1 and CDR2 from the germline V gene are ENHRY and SYGVKD. The CDR3 loop spans 11 amino acids. The CDR3 coding sequence is TGTGCCATCCGACTGGGCTATGGCTACACCTTC. Translating it yields CAIRLGYGYTF.

V usage is TRBV4-1 and J usage is TRBJ2-1, with a possible D match to TRBD2 (7 bases). Germline V gene lookup returns CDR1 MGHRA and CDR2 YSYEKL. The germline V and J ends were trimmed by 3 bases and 6 bases, with 24 bases remaining between them. There are 18 residues in the CDR3. The CDR3 DNA follows: TGCGCCAGCAGCCACCCTCATGGCTGGGGGGGGGCGGGCAATGAGCAGTTCTTC. Translating gives CASSHPHGWGGAGNEQFF.

This clone has just a few counts. The chain has TRBV7-9 and TRBJ2-7; tentatively, D is TRBD1 (6 bases). The length of the CDR3 is 13 residues. The germline V and J ends were trimmed by 9 bases and 4 bases, with 16 bases remaining between them. Germline CDR1 reads SEHNR; CDR2 reads FQNEAQ (reference sequence). CDR3 sequence reads: CASGGRTSYEQYF. The CDR3, as DNA: TGTGCCAGTGGGGGCCGGACCTCATACGAGCAGTACTTC.

CDR3 amino acids: CASSPGQGNEQFF. The CDR3 nucleotides read TGTGCCAGCTCACCCGGCCAGGGGAATGAGCAGTTCTTC. This sequence joins TRBV18 and TRBJ2-1; possible D gene TRBD1, 6 bases. The CDR3 totals 13 residues. CDR1 is KGHSH, CDR2 LQKENI, per germline. Trimming cost V 3 bases and J 7 bases, with 10 bases left between them.

This clone has a single count. The chain recombines TRBV2 with TRBJ2-2; 9 bases are a match to TRBD2. The CDR3 spans 15 residues. Unmatched junction bases numbered 2, after V lost 2 bases and J lost 4 bases. CDR1 is SNHLY and CDR2 is FYNNEI in the germline V gene. CDR3 in amino acids: CASSELAGFTGELFF. The DNA for the CDR3 is TGTGCCAGCAGTGAACTAGCGGGGTTCACCGGGGAGCTGTTTTTT.

The chain uses TRBV25-1 and TRBJ2-1, with a possible D match to TRBD2 (6 bases). Looked up from germline, CDR1 is MGHDK and CDR2 is SYGVNS. The CDR3 consists of 15 residues. V lost 3 bases to trimming and J lost 6 bases, with 15 bases between them. The CDR3, as DNA: TGTGCCAGCAGTGAGGTCGGGGGTCTGAGCAATGAGCAGTTCTTC. Encoded protein: CASSEVGGLSNEQFF.

The rearrangement uses TRBV11-2 and TRBJ1-5, with D uncertain. The germline CDR1 and CDR2 sequences are SGHAT and FQNNGV. Between the trimmed V and J ends, which lost 5 bases and 7 bases, there was a span of 15 bases. This CDR3 is built from 14 residues. As DNA, the CDR3 is TGTGCCAGCAGCCCAGGAGGTATTGGCCAGCCCCAGCATTTT. It specifies CASSPGGIGQPQHF.

V and J are TRBV7-8 and TRBJ1-5; no firm D call. V shed 5 bases and J shed 7 bases, with 15 bases lying between them. The CDR3 extends over 14 amino acids. CDR1 is SGHVS and CDR2 is FQNEAQ in the germline V gene. This CDR3 is CASSPARVKQPQHF. The DNA of the CDR3 is TGTGCCAGCAGCCCAGCGAGGGTAAAACAGCCCCAGCATTTT.

The chain links TRBV6-5 to TRBJ1-5, with TRBD1 matching 9 bases. Trimming removed 5 bases from V and 5 bases from J; junction bases left unmatched: 4. The germline CDR1 and CDR2 sequences are MNHEY and SVGAGI. This CDR3 has 14 residues. The CDR3 DNA reads as TGTGCCAGCAGTAGGACAGGGGCTGATCAGCCCCAGCATTTT. Translated: CASSRTGADQPQHF.